These 26 T cell receptor beta chains were sequenced from one sample in a study of regulatory T cells in long-lasting Graves disease. Libraries of TCR beta came from iRepertoire HTBI primers plus Arm-PCR of CDR3 regions. TCRdb recomputed calls from the multiplex PCR reads with MiXCR, one row per CDR3 protein. Of hundreds of thousands of distinct CDR3 sequences detected, 16% appear once; the ten largest clones hold roughly 27%. Time point in this sample: newly diagnosed GD, antithyroid drugs for less than 3 months. RNA from PBMCs was the source of the TCR library. The same specimen was also included in a second study, on T cells in Graves' hyperthyroidism and ophthalmopathy.

The specimen was peripheral blood mononuclear cells (PBMCs), collected at new diagnosis, from a patient treated with antithyroid drugs. The origin of the receptors is a man aged 35-49 years with Graves disease.

This clonotype was seen more than once but under ten times. This chain connects TRBV7-2 to TRBJ1-6; 7 bases line up with TRBD1. Per the germline V gene, CDR1 is SGHTA and CDR2 is FQGNSA. After removal of 3 bases from V and 13 bases from J, the junction contained 6 bases not matched to a gene. The CDR3 has 13 amino acids. CDR3 nucleotide sequence: TGTGCCAGCAGCTTGGACTACAGGGGTCCCCTCCACTTT. This translates into CASSLDYRGPLHF.

The chain recombines TRBV9 with TRBJ1-3, with D possibly TRBD1 on 5 matching bases. This CDR3 spans 14 amino acids. Trimming took 5 bases from V and 8 from J, leaving 17 bases between them. Per germline, CDR1 SGDLS and CDR2 YYNGEE. The DNA for the CDR3 is TGTGCCAGCAGTAAGACCGGCTTGGGGGACACCATATATTTT. Encoded protein: CASSKTGLGDTIYF.

This clonotype was recorded at least ten times. The V gene is TRBV18, the J gene TRBJ1-1; D gene uncertain. Germline loops: CDR1 KGHSH, CDR2 LQKENI. The CDR3 sequence is 15 residues long. The V and J ends lost 3 bases and 0 bases respectively, with 11 bases between them. CDR3 in DNA: TGTGCCAGCTCACCCGTCGGGGTTGTGAACACTGAAGCTTTCTTT. Translation gives CASSPVGVVNTEAFF.

The rearrangement links TRBV4-3 to TRBJ2-3, with D possibly TRBD1 on 5 matching bases. Trimming took 1 base from V and 5 from J, leaving 13 bases between them. Germline V gene sequence: CDR1 LGHNA, CDR2 YSLEER. The CDR3 runs to 15 residues. CDR3 residues: CASSQGSQVIDTQYF. CDR3 nucleotides: TGCGCCAGCAGCCAAGGGTCACAGGTGATAGATACGCAGTATTTT.

The table lists this clonotype with a few counts. It may be a read error: a sequence one base away is much more abundant. J is TRBJ2-1 and V is TRBV18; 8 nucleotides align to TRBD1. This CDR3 region has 15 residues. Germline-derived CDR1 and CDR2 are KGHSH and LQKENI. The CDR3 is CASSPPTGAYNGQFF. Written as DNA, the CDR3 is TGTGCCAGCTCACCACCGACAGGGGCCTACAATGGGCAGTTCTTC.

This clonotype was counted at least ten times. V is TRBV7-2 and J is TRBJ1-1; no clear D gene. There are 13 residues in the CDR3. Germline V gene lookup returns CDR1 SGHTA and CDR2 FQGNSA. Trimming took off 8 bases at V and 4 bases at J, with 14 bases between the two ends. The CDR3 spells CASRGGGITEAFF. CDR3 in DNA: TGTGCCAGCCGTGGAGGCGGGATCACTGAAGCTTTCTTT.

This clonotype showed up many times. The chain is built from TRBV6-1 and TRBJ1-1, with a possible D match to TRBD1 (5 bases). The V end was cut by 8 bases, the J end by 0 bases, with 19 bases between. Germline V CDR1 and CDR2: MNHNS, SASEGT. This CDR3 spans 16 amino acids. CDR3 coding DNA: TGTGCCAGCGTGTCCCTAGCCCGACAGCTGAACACTGAAGCTTTCTTT. Amino acids: CASVSLARQLNTEAFF.

There are a few counts of this clonotype. The V call is TRBV29-1, the J call TRBJ1-4; TRBD1 matches 7 bases. Germline CDR1 is SQVTM and CDR2 is ANQGSEA. The V and J ends lost 7 bases and 8 bases, in that order; junction bases with no gene match: 7. The CDR3 runs to 12 residues. The CDR3 bases are TGCAGCGGCTACAGGGGCGGGGAAAAACTGTTTTTT. This sequence encodes CSGYRGGEKLFF.

This chain uses TRBV5-1 with TRBJ2-7, with D perhaps matching TRBD1 (5 bases). V gave up 1 base and J gave up 2 bases, with 13 bases separating them. This CDR3 comprises 15 residues. Germline V CDR1 and CDR2: SGHRS, YFSETQ. The CDR3 loop is CASSLLSAGTYEQYF. The CDR3 DNA reads TGCGCCAGCAGCTTGTTGTCCGCAGGGACCTACGAGCAGTACTTC.

This clonotype was detected a few times. This chain connects TRBV29-1 to TRBJ1-4; TRBD1 matches 10 bases. V shed 6 bases and J 10 bases; nucleotides not matched to a gene: 11. Germline V CDR1 and CDR2: SQVTM, ANQGSEA. The length of the CDR3 is 14 residues. For the CDR3, the DNA is TGCAGCGTCACGACAGGGGGCGCGGTGGGAAAACTGTTTTTT. Its protein product is CSVTTGGAVGKLFF.

This clonotype was detected many times. V gene TRBV7-2 combines with J gene TRBJ2-3, with 7 bases matching TRBD2. CDR1 is SGHTA and CDR2 is FQGNSA in the germline V gene. The CDR3 loop spans 14 amino acids. With 4 bases clipped from V and 4 bases from J, the junction kept 5 bases outside the gene matches. As DNA, the CDR3 is TGTGCCAGCAGCTATCGCCGGGAGGCAGATACGCAGTATTTT. This codes for CASSYRREADTQYF.

A few counts support this clonotype. The chain is built from TRBV19 and TRBJ2-3, with 13 bases aligning to TRBD2. Germline V gene sequence: CDR1 LNHDA, CDR2 SQIVND (reference sequence). The length of the CDR3 is 18 residues. V was clipped by 4 bases and J by 0 bases; unmatched bases: 7. The CDR3 sequence: CASSSWTSGGGSTDTQYF. CDR3 in DNA: TGTGCCAGTAGTAGTTGGACTAGCGGGGGAGGAAGCACAGATACGCAGTATTTT.

This clonotype came up many times. The chain links TRBV10-3 to TRBJ2-1; D is possibly TRBD1 or TRBD2 (5 bases each). Trimming stripped 5 bases from V and 7 bases from J, with 12 bases between. Germline CDR1 and CDR2: ENHRY and SYGVKD. The CDR3 runs 13 residues. This CDR3 is CAISRGVGNEQFF. The CDR3 DNA is TGTGCCATCAGTCGGGGCGTGGGAAATGAGCAGTTCTTC.

Worth noting for this clonotype: A junction end diverges from the germline sequence, so it may reflect a read error. The rearrangement links TRBV25-1 to TRBJ1-6; the D is unclear. The germline CDR1 and CDR2 sequences are MGHDK and SYGVNS. This CDR3 is built from 14 residues. Here the CDR3 reads CASRDDSYNTPLHF. CDR3 nucleotide sequence: TGTGCCAGCAGGGATGACTCCTATAATACACCCCTCCACTTT.

The chain couples TRBV9 to TRBJ2-7; D remains unclear. CDR3 size: 14 residues. Germline V lookup: CDR1 SGDLS, CDR2 YYNGEE. V was cut by 4 bases and J by 2 bases, with 13 bases left in between. DNA for the CDR3: TGTGCCAGCAGCCCCCAAAATGCCGCCTACGAGCAGTACTTC. Translated: CASSPQNAAYEQYF.

A note on this clonotype: This clone may be a read error of a much larger clone one base away. This chain joins TRBV5-1 and TRBJ1-1; D gene uncertain. Trimming left V 4 bases short and J 3 bases short, with 25 bases between. Germline loops: CDR1 SGHRS, CDR2 YFSETQ. The CDR3 covers 18 residues. The CDR3 protein is CASSPEHGLSIRYTEAFF. The DNA for the CDR3 is TGCGCCAGCAGCCCGGAGCACGGGCTCTCTATACGTTACACTGAAGCTTTCTTT.

Ten or more counts support this clonotype. J is TRBJ2-3 and V is TRBV7-9; D unresolved. Trimming took off 5 bases at V and 1 base at J, with 16 bases between the two ends. This CDR3 comprises 16 residues. The germline V gene has CDR1 SEHNR and CDR2 FQNEAQ (reference sequence). The CDR3 loop is CASSPLRRLGTDTQYF. Here the CDR3 DNA reads TGTGCCAGCAGCCCTTTGCGGCGCTTAGGCACAGATACGCAGTATTTT.

There are a few counts of this clonotype. The CDR3 DNA reads as TGTGCCAGCAGTTCTGACTACAGGGGCCCAGATACGCAGTATTTT. Translation gives CASSSDYRGPDTQYF. J is TRBJ2-3 and V is TRBV27; TRBD1 matches at 7 bases. Losses at the gene ends were 4 bases for V and 4 bases for J; bases not matched to a gene: 8. From germline, CDR1 is MNHEY and CDR2 SMNVEV (reference sequence). This CDR3 comprises 15 residues.

In its sample, this clonotype was seen a few times. The genes are TRBV6-2 or TRBV6-3 and TRBJ2-1; D gene uncertain. The CDR3 runs 12 residues. In germline, CDR1 is MNHEY, CDR2 SVGEGT. V lost 4 bases, J lost 9 bases, and 10 bases lay in between. In nucleotides, the CDR3 is TGTGCCAGCAGTTCTCTTGGCGGTGAGCAGTTCTTC. Translated: CASSSLGGEQFF.

The sample holds a few counts of this clonotype. This chain uses TRBV10-3 with TRBJ1-5; D perhaps matches TRBD1 (6 bases). The length of the CDR3 is 15 residues. Germline CDR1 ENHRY, CDR2 SYGVKD. Trimming cost V 4 bases and J 7 bases, with 17 bases left between them. CDR3 sequence reads: CAISGSGALGQPQHF. CDR3 bases: TGTGCCATCAGTGGTTCAGGGGCGCTGGGACAGCCCCAGCATTTT.

This clonotype was counted a few times. The chain combines TRBV30 with TRBJ2-5; the match to TRBD2 covers 12 bases. The CDR3 contains 17 residues. Germline trimming cut 0 bases from V and 1 base from J; bases unmatched to any gene: 6. The germline gives CDR1 GTSNPN, CDR2 SVGIG (reference sequence). Here the CDR3 reads CAWSVRRTSGVQETQYF. In DNA, the CDR3 is TGTGCCTGGAGTGTACGTAGGACTAGCGGGGTCCAAGAGACCCAGTACTTC. Supplemented by reference TRBV30 and TRBJ2-5, the full variable domain reads SQTIHQWPATLVQPVGSPLSLECTVEGTSNPNLYWYRQAAGRGLQLLFYSVGIGQISSEVPQNLSASRPQDRQFILSSKKLLLSDSGFYLCAWSVRRTSGVQETQYFGPGTRLLVL.

This clonotype was picked up many times. The chain links TRBV2 to TRBJ1-5; D remains unclear. The CDR3 is made up of 13 amino acids. V dropped 8 bases and J dropped 2 bases, with 10 bases sitting between them. CDR1 and CDR2 (germline): SNHLY, FYNNEI. CDR3: CASRRPGNQPQHF. The CDR3 DNA reads as TGTGCCAGCCGGAGACCTGGCAATCAGCCCCAGCATTTT.

A remark on this clonotype: This may arise from a read error, as a much more abundant clone is one base away. This rearrangement joins TRBV28 to TRBJ1-5; D remains ambiguous. With 8 bases removed from V and 4 bases from J, the gap between germline ends came to 15 bases. The V gene's germline CDR1 is MDHEN and CDR2 SYDVKM. This CDR3 comprises 14 residues. CDR3 sequence reads: CASGRTAGNQPQHF. The CDR3 DNA follows: TGTGCCAGCGGTCGGACGGCCGGGAATCAGCCCCAGCATTTT.

The chain recombines TRBV15 with TRBJ2-5; D is ambiguous. Germline CDR1 and CDR2: LNHNV and YYDKDF (reference sequence). The CDR3 extends over 13 amino acids. Trimming pared 1 base from V and 1 base from J, leaving 4 bases between. The CDR3 sequence is CATSRATQETQYF. The CDR3 DNA follows: TGTGCCACCAGCAGAGCGACCCAAGAGACCCAGTACTTC.

The chain has TRBV27 and TRBJ2-7; D ambiguous. Deletions cut 3 bases from V and 0 bases from J, with 6 bases between. CDR1 is MNHEY and CDR2 is SMNVEV in the germline V gene (reference sequence). This CDR3 has 13 amino acids. CDR3 coding DNA: TGTGCCAGCAGTTTGAAACCCTCCTACGAGCAGTACTTC. Translated: CASSLKPSYEQYF.

The table lists this clonotype with many counts. This chain connects TRBV4-3 to TRBJ1-5; D is uncertain. The germline CDR1 and CDR2 sequences are LGHNA and YSLEER. This CDR3 comprises 13 residues. The germline V and J ends were trimmed by 0 bases and 6 bases, with 6 bases remaining between them. CDR3 sequence (DNA): TGCGCCAGCAGCCAAGATGGTACTCAGCCCCAGCATTTT. It codes for CASSQDGTQPQHF.